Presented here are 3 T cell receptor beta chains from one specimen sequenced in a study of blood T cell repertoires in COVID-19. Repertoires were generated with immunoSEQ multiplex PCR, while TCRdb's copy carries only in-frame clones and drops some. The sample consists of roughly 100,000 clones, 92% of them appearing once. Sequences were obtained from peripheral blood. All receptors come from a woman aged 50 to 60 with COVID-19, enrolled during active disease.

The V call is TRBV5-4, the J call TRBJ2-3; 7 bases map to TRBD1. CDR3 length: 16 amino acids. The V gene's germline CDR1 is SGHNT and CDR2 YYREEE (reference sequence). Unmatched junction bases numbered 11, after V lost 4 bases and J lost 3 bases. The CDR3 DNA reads TGTGCCAGCAGCCATCCACTGGGACAGTTAACAGATACGCAGTATTTT. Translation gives CASSHPLGQLTDTQYF. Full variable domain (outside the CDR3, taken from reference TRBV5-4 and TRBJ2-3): ETGVTQSPTHLIKTRGQQVTLRCSSQSGHNTVSWYQQALGQGPQFIFQYYREEENGRGNFPPRFSGLQFPNYSSELNVNALELDDSALYLCASSHPLGQLTDTQYFGPGTRLTVL.

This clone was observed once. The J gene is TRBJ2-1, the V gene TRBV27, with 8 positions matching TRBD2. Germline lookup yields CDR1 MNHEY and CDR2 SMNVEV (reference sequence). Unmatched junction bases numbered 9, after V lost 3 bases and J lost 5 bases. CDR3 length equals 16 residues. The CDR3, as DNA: TGTGCCAGCAGTTTGGGGACTAGATTTTTCGACAATGAGCAGTTCTTC. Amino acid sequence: CASSLGTRFFDNEQFF.

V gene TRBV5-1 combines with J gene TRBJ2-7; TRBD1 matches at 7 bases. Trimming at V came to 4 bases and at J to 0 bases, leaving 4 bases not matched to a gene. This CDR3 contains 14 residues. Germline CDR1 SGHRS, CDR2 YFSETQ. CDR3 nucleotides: TGCGCCAGCAGCCTGGGACAGAGCTCCTACGAGCAGTACGTC. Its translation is CASSLGQSSYEQYV.